A single sample gave rise to the 14 T cell receptor beta chains below, sequenced in a study of radiotherapy plus CTLA-4 blockade in lung cancer. The assay was immunoSEQ multiplex PCR, and TCRdb's table has in-frame clones only and misses some. This sample has roughly 75,000 clones, with approximately 84% found just once. The specimen comprised peripheral blood, sampled from a patient treated with radiotherapy plus ipilimumab. The receptors come from a human donor with non-small cell lung cancer who had stable disease on radiotherapy plus ipilimumab.

V usage is TRBV9 and J usage is TRBJ2-1, with D possibly being TRBD1 (5 bases). The CDR3 totals 16 residues. Germline CDR1 reads SGDLS; CDR2 reads YYNGEE. V was trimmed by 2 bases and J by 3 bases, leaving 15 bases between them. The CDR3 here is CASSVLVDSLYNEQFF. The CDR3 coding sequence is TGTGCCAGCAGCGTTTTGGTTGACAGCCTCTACAATGAGCAGTTCTTC.

V is TRBV19 and J is TRBJ1-2; D may be TRBD1 (5 bases). The V end lost 3 bases, the J end lost 3 bases, and 11 bases lay between the germline ends. The CDR3 spans 14 residues. Germline loops: CDR1 LNHDA, CDR2 SQIVND (reference sequence). The CDR3 nucleotides read TGTGCCAGTAGTATGGCAGGGATCGACTATGGCTACACCTTC. Translation: CASSMAGIDYGYTF.

The chain carries TRBV9 and TRBJ1-6, with D tentatively TRBD1 (6 bases). Trimming stripped 0 bases from V and 8 bases from J, with 24 bases between. This CDR3 is built from 19 residues. Per germline, CDR1 SGDLS and CDR2 YYNGEE. DNA of the CDR3: TGTGCCAGCAGCGTAGAGGGGGGAATCAGGGGCCGGGAGGATTCACCCCTCCACTTT. It codes for CASSVEGGIRGREDSPLHF.

The rearrangement links TRBV28 to TRBJ2-1; no clear D gene. CDR1 and CDR2 (germline): MDHEN, SYDVKM. The CDR3 has 17 residues. V was cut by 6 bases and J by 0 bases, with 18 bases left in between. The CDR3 bases are TGTGCCAGCAGCACCCCCTCGGTAGGTTTCTCCTACAATGAGCAGTTCTTC. Its translation: CASSTPSVGFSYNEQFF. The variable domain in full, completed from reference TRBV28 and TRBJ2-1, reads DVKVTQSSRYLVKRTGEKVFLECVQDMDHENMFWYRQDPGLGLRLIYFSYDVKMKEKGDIPEGYSVSREKKERFSLILESASTNQTSMYLCASSTPSVGFSYNEQFFGPGTRLTVL.

V gene TRBV9 combines with J gene TRBJ2-1, with TRBD2 identical over 12 bases. The CDR3 spans 16 residues. Germline loops: CDR1 SGDLS, CDR2 YYNGEE. V trimming: 4 bases; J trimming: 6 bases; junction bases outside the gene matches: 8. CDR3 residues: CASSTLTSGSGNEQFF. In DNA, the CDR3 is TGTGCCAGCAGCACCCTGACTAGCGGGAGTGGCAATGAGCAGTTCTTC. Together with reference TRBV9 and TRBJ2-1, the CDR3 gives the full variable domain: DSGVTQTPKHLITATGQRVTLRCSPRSGDLSVYWYQQSLDQGLQFLIQYYNGEERAKGNILERFSAQQFPDLHSELNLSSLELGDSALYFCASSTLTSGSGNEQFFGPGTRLTVL.

Of note for this clone: This same CDR3 is encoded by further DNA sequences in the sample. The rearrangement uses TRBV4-2 and TRBJ2-5, with 8 bases aligning to TRBD2. The CDR3 contains 15 residues. CDR1 LGHNA and CDR2 YNFKEQ come from the germline V gene. Unmatched junction bases numbered 2, after V lost 0 bases and J lost 2 bases. As DNA, the CDR3 is TGTGCCAGCAGCCAAGAAACTAGCGGACAAGAGACCCAGTACTTC. Translated: CASSQETSGQETQYF.

The chain carries TRBV6-5 and TRBJ2-2; the D is unclear. The CDR3 extends over 14 amino acids. Per germline, CDR1 MNHEY and CDR2 SVGAGI. Trimming removed 6 bases at V and 3 bases at J, with 11 bases between. Here the CDR3 DNA reads TGTGCCAGCAGGCGCCTTCAGCACACCGGGGAGCTGTTTTTT. It is translated as CASRRLQHTGELFF.

On this clone itself: Other DNA sequences of this sample code for an identical CDR3. The chain recombines TRBV11-2 with TRBJ2-7; D is uncertain. Trimming removed 5 bases from V and 3 bases from J, with 8 bases in between. The CDR3 has 12 amino acids. Germline V gives CDR1 SGHAT, CDR2 FQNNGV. The CDR3 is CASSLSSYEQYF. The CDR3 bases are TGTGCCAGCAGCCTATCCAGCTACGAGCAGTACTTC.

The chain has TRBV30 and TRBJ1-6; D is unresolved. The germline V gene encodes CDR1 GTSNPN and CDR2 SVGIG (reference sequence). The CDR3 is made up of 13 amino acids. The V gene lost 5 bases and the J gene lost 8 bases, with 13 bases spanning the gap. CDR3 DNA sequence: TGTGCCTGGGGATACGGGGATTATTCACCCCTCCACTTT. Protein sequence: CAWGYGDYSPLHF.

The chain joins TRBV9 to TRBJ2-7, with 8 bases that match TRBD1. The CDR3 runs to 17 residues. V was pared by 4 bases and J by 7 bases, with 19 bases of the junction left unmatched. Germline CDR1 SGDLS, CDR2 YYNGEE. DNA of the CDR3: TGTGCCAGCAGCCCCTACAGGACAGGGAGGTTTCGGGGAGAGCAGTACTTC. It specifies CASSPYRTGRFRGEQYF.

The rearrangement links TRBV13 to TRBJ1-5, with 8 positions matching TRBD1. Germline CDR1 and CDR2: PRHDT and FYEKMQ (reference sequence). The CDR3 is made up of 18 amino acids. The V gene end was trimmed by 2 bases and the J gene end by 1 base; junction bases not matched to a gene: 10. The DNA for the CDR3 is TGTGCCAGCAGCTTACGAGGACAGGGCATGGTAAGCAATCAGCCCCAGCATTTT. Its translation is CASSLRGQGMVSNQPQHF.

The chain employs TRBV30 and TRBJ1-2; D remains unclear. V was trimmed by 6 bases and J by 0 bases, leaving 11 bases between them. This CDR3 contains 13 residues. CDR1 is GTSNPN and CDR2 is SVGIG in the germline V gene (reference sequence). The CDR3 here is CACRYLANYGYTF. DNA of the CDR3: TGTGCCTGCAGGTATCTAGCTAACTATGGCTACACCTTC.

The rearrangement uses TRBV5-4 and TRBJ2-4; 7 nucleotides align to TRBD2. Germline CDR1 is SGHNT and CDR2 is YYREEE (reference sequence). After removal of 0 bases from V and 8 bases from J, the junction contained 2 bases not matched to a gene. This CDR3 region has 13 residues. CDR3 protein: CASSLAGRDIQYF. In DNA, the CDR3 is TGTGCCAGCAGCTTGGCAGGGAGGGACATTCAGTACTTC. Together with reference TRBV5-4 and TRBJ2-4, the CDR3 gives the full variable domain: ETGVTQSPTHLIKTRGQQVTLRCSSQSGHNTVSWYQQALGQGPQFIFQYYREEENGRGNFPPRFSGLQFPNYSSELNVNALELDDSALYLCASSLAGRDIQYFGAGTRLSVL.

The V gene is TRBV5-6, the J gene TRBJ2-1, with D unresolved. Per the germline V gene, CDR1 is SGHDT and CDR2 is YYEEEE. The CDR3 runs 12 residues. V gave up 0 bases and J gave up 8 bases, with 6 bases separating them. The CDR3 sequence is CASSLVTHEQFF. CDR3 bases: TGTGCCAGCAGCTTGGTGACCCATGAGCAGTTCTTC.